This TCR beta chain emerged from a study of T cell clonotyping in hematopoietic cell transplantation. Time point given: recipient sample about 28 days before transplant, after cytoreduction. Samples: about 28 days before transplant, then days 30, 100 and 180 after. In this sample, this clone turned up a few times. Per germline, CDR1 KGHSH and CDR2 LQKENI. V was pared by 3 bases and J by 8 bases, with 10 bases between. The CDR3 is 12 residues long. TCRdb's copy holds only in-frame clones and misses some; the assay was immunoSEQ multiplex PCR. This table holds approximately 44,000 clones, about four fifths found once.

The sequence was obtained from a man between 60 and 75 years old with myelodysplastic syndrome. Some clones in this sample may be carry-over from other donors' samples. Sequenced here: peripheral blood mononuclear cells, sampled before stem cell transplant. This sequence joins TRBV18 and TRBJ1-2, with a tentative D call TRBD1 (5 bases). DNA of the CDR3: TGTGCCAGCTCACCGGGGGACCGCGGCTACACCTTC. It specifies CASSPGDRGYTF.